One sample yielded the 3 T cell receptor beta chains listed below, sequenced in a study of shared clonotypes between healthy human individuals. The method was immunoSEQ multiplex PCR; TCRdb's version includes in-frame clones alone and lacks a portion of them. The repertoire has 760,000 or so clones, about 96% of them found once; the top ten carry less than 0.3%. As defined, naive CD8 cells were CD45RO-negative and positively selected for CCR7, with terminally differentiated effector memory CD45RA+ cells excluded. The sample comprised naive CD8+ T cells sorted from blood. The receptor source for this set is a man aged 25-45 years in good health.

The CDR3 loop reads CASSVEGGTTEKLFF. CDR3 in DNA: TGTGCCAGCAGCGTAGAAGGGGGCACGACTGAAAAACTGTTTTTT. The genes are TRBV9 and TRBJ1-4, with 7 positions matching TRBD1. The CDR3 loop spans 15 amino acids. The V gene end was trimmed by 0 bases and the J gene end by 7 bases; junction bases not matched to a gene: 6. Germline V gene lookup returns CDR1 SGDLS and CDR2 YYNGEE.

The chain is built from TRBV7-9 and TRBJ2-7; 8 nucleotides line up with TRBD1. This CDR3 is 14 amino acids long. CDR1 and CDR2 (germline): SEHNR, FQNEAQ (reference sequence). V was clipped by 7 bases and J by 6 bases; unmatched bases: 11. CDR3 DNA: TGTGCCAGCACCCTGCTCGACAGGGGTCTCGAGCAGTACTTC. As protein: CASTLLDRGLEQYF.

The chain links TRBV7-8 to TRBJ2-1, with D possibly being TRBD2 (5 bases). V was clipped by 4 bases and J by 5 bases, with 12 bases between them. Germline V lookup: CDR1 SGHVS, CDR2 FQNEAQ. The CDR3 spans 14 residues. The CDR3 DNA reads as TGTGCCAGCAGCTCCCCCATCGGGGACAATGAGCAGTTCTTC. It yields the protein CASSSPIGDNEQFF. Drawing the rest from reference TRBV7-8 and TRBJ2-1, the complete variable domain is GAGVSQSPRYKVAKRGQDVALRCDPISGHVSLFWYQQALGQGPEFLTYFQNEAQLDKSGLPSDRFFAERPEGSVSTLKIQRTQQEDSAVYLCASSSPIGDNEQFFGPGTRLTVL.